This TCR beta chain was recorded in a study of blood T cell repertoires in COVID-19. Study as a whole: The study drew acute and convalescent COVID-19 samples from the United States, Italy and Spain.

Authors' processing steps: How many nucleated cells were present was estimated from reference gene primer amplification. Assay: immunoSEQ multiplex PCR; the TCRdb copy retains only in-frame clones and omits some. D and trimming come from the DNA, and the V and J calls and clone size come from that table. The table includes roughly 500,000 clones, about 85% detected once. The study drew participants aged about 18 to 95 years from around 24 US areas. Cohorts were based on clinical histories the participants reported. The origin of this receptor is an older woman who had recovered from COVID-19. The sample was PBMCs or T cells enriched from blood (not recorded which).

Here the CDR3 DNA reads TGTGCCAGCAGCCAAGCGCAGGTTACGAACTATGGCTACACCTTC. This translates into CASSQAQVTNYGYTF. The chain has TRBV3-1 (or the pseudogene TRBV3-2) and TRBJ1-2, with unresolved D. The CDR3 totals 15 residues. The germline CDR1 and CDR2 sequences are LGHDT and YNNKEL (reference sequence). Between the trimmed V and J ends, which lost 1 base and 2 bases, there was a span of 11 bases.